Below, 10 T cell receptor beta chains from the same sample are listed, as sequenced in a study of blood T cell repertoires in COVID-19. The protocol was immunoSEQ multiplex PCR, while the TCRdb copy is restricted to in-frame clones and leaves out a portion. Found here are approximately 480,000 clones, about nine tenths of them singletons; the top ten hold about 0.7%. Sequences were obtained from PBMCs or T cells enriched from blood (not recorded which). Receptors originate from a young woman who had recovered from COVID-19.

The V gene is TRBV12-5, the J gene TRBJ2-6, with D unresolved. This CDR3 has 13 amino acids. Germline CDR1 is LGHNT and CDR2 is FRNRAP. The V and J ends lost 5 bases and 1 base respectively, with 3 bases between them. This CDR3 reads CASGPSGANVLTF. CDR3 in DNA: TGTGCTAGTGGTCCGTCTGGGGCCAACGTCCTGACTTTC. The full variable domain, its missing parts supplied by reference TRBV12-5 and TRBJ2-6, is DARVTQTPRHKVTEMGQEVTMRCQPILGHNTVFWYRQTMMQGLELLAYFRNRAPLDDSGMPKDRFSAEMPDATLATLKIQPSEPRDSAVYFCASGPSGANVLTFGAGSRLTVL.

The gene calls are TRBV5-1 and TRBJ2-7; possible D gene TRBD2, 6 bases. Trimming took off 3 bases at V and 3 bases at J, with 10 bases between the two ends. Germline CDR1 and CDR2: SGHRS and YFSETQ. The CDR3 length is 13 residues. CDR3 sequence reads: CASSWGVRYEQYF. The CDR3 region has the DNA TGCGCCAGCAGCTGGGGGGTACGCTACGAGCAGTACTTC.

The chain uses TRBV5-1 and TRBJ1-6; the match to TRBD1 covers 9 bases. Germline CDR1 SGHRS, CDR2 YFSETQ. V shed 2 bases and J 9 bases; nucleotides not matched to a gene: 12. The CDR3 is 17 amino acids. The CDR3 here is CASSFFPIGTGSSPLHF. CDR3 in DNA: TGCGCCAGCAGCTTTTTCCCTATCGGGACAGGGAGTTCACCCCTCCACTTT.

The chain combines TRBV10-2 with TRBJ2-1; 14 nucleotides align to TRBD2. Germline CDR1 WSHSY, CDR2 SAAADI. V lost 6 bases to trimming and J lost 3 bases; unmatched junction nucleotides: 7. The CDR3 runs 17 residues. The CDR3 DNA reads TGCGCCAGCAGCTCAGGACTAGCGGGGGGATTCTACAATGAGCAGTTCTTC. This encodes CASSSGLAGGFYNEQFF.

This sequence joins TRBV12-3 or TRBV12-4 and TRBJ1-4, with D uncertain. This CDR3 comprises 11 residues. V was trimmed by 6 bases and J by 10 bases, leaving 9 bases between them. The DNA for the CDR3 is TGTGCCAGCAGGAACGCAGGAAAACTGTTTTTT. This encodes CASRNAGKLFF.

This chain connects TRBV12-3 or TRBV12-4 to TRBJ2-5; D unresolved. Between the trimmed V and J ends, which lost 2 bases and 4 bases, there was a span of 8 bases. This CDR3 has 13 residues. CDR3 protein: CASSLLRRETQYF. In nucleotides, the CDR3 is TGTGCCAGCAGTTTACTCAGAAGAGAGACCCAGTACTTC.

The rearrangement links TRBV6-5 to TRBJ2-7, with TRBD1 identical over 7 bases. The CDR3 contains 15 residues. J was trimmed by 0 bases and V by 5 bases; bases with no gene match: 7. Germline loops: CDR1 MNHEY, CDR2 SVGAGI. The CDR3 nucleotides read TGTGCCAGCAGTATGTGGGACAGCAACTCCTACGAGCAGTACTTC. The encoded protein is CASSMWDSNSYEQYF.

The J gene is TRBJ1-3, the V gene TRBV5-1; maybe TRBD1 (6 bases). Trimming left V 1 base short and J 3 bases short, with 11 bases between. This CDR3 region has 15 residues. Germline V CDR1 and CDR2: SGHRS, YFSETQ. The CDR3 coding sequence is TGCGCCAGCAGCTTGATCGGGACAATTGGAAACACCATATATTTT. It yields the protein CASSLIGTIGNTIYF.

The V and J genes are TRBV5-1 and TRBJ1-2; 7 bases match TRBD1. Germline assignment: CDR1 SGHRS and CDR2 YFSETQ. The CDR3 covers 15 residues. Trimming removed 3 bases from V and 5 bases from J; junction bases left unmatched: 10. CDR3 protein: CASSWGDSGGYGYTF. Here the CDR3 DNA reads TGCGCCAGCAGCTGGGGGGACAGCGGTGGGTATGGCTACACCTTC.

DNA of the CDR3: TGTGCCAGCAGCCTCTCAGGGACATCCTCCTCTGGAAACACCATATATTTT. The encoded protein is CASSLSGTSSSGNTIYF. The rearrangement joins TRBV7-9 to TRBJ1-3, with D maybe TRBD1 (6 bases). Germline V gene lookup returns CDR1 SEHNR and CDR2 FQNEAQ (reference sequence). The length of the CDR3 is 17 residues. Trimming pared 5 bases from V and 0 bases from J, leaving 17 bases between.